The present entry profiles one T cell receptor beta chain with its context. The data were obtained in a study of blood T cell repertoires in COVID-19. TCRdb keeps only in-frame clones here, not all; method: immunoSEQ multiplex PCR. The sample includes about 98,000 clones, around 76% seen only once; the top ten take approximately 20%. Germline assignment: CDR1 MNHNY and CDR2 SVGAGI (reference sequence). Trimming took off 9 bases at V and 4 bases at J, with 12 bases between the two ends. The CDR3 loop spans 12 amino acids. This clonotype originated in a man at least 80 years old with acute or convalescent COVID-19. V and J are TRBV6-6 and TRBJ1-2; D is ambiguous. Sequenced material: peripheral blood. CDR3 amino acids: CASNQVGYGYTF. The CDR3 nucleotides read TGTGCCAGTAATCAGGTCGGCTATGGCTACACCTTC.